A single sample gave rise to the 17 T cell receptor beta chains below, sequenced in a study of blood T cell repertoires in COVID-19. The method was immunoSEQ multiplex PCR; TCRdb's version includes in-frame clones alone and lacks a portion of them. The sample has roughly 25,000 clones, 75% to 90% seen once. Sequences were obtained from peripheral blood. Every receptor here comes from a woman aged 80 or over with acute or convalescent COVID-19.

The rearrangement links TRBV4-1 to TRBJ1-1; D not certain. The germline V gene encodes CDR1 MGHRA and CDR2 YSYEKL. The CDR3 sequence is 15 residues long. Trimming pared 0 bases from V and 0 bases from J, leaving 8 bases between. CDR3 sequence: CASSQENILNTEAFF. Here the CDR3 DNA reads TGCGCCAGCAGCCAAGAGAACATCCTGAACACTGAAGCTTTCTTT.

This chain links TRBV19 with TRBJ1-1; D is perhaps TRBD1 (5 bases). Trimming removed 1 base from V and 3 bases from J, with 9 bases in between. The CDR3 sequence is 14 residues long. CDR1 and CDR2 from the germline V gene are LNHDA and SQIVND (reference sequence). This CDR3 is CASSIGGVDTEAFF. The CDR3 DNA reads as TGTGCCAGTAGTATAGGGGGGGTTGACACTGAAGCTTTCTTT.

The CDR3 sequence is CASSMADSLSSYEQYF. The CDR3 bases are TGTGCCAGTAGTATGGCTGATTCGCTCAGCTCCTACGAGCAGTACTTC. The chain is built from TRBV19 and TRBJ2-7; no reliable D call. The CDR3 totals 16 residues. CDR1 is LNHDA and CDR2 is SQIVND in the germline V gene (reference sequence). V was clipped by 3 bases and J by 0 bases, with 15 bases between them.

For this clone: The sample has other DNA sequences that encode this CDR3 too. The rearrangement joins TRBV5-1 to TRBJ2-5, with a possible D match to TRBD1 (6 bases). Trimming pared 4 bases from V and 2 bases from J, leaving 12 bases between. Per germline, CDR1 SGHRS and CDR2 YFSETQ. This CDR3 has 14 amino acids. This chain's CDR3 is CASSLGQPQETQYF. The CDR3 DNA sequence: TGCGCCAGCAGCCTAGGACAGCCTCAAGAGACCCAGTACTTC.

This rearrangement joins TRBV5-1 to TRBJ2-1, with D unclear. Germline lookup yields CDR1 SGHRS and CDR2 YFSETQ. Trimming removed 2 bases at V and 6 bases at J, with 3 bases between. This CDR3 spans 11 amino acids. Written as DNA, the CDR3 is TGCGCCAGCAGCTTTAGCAATGAGCAGTTCTTC. Its translation: CASSFSNEQFF. The full variable domain, completed using reference TRBV5-1 and TRBJ2-1, is KAGVTQTPRYLIKTRGQQVTLSCSPISGHRSVSWYQQTPGQGLQFLFEYFSETQRNKGNFPGRFSGRQFSNSRSEMNVSTLELGDSALYLCASSFSNEQFFGPGTRLTVL.

This chain uses TRBV6-5 with TRBJ2-2; D gene unclear. V was trimmed by 10 bases and J by 1 base, leaving 13 bases between them. The CDR3 has 14 residues. The V gene's germline CDR1 is MNHEY and CDR2 SVGAGI. CDR3 amino acids: CATARQRNTGELFF. In DNA form, the CDR3 reads TGTGCCACCGCCCGCCAGCGGAACACCGGGGAGCTGTTTTTT.

The chain joins TRBV10-3 to TRBJ2-5, with a possible D match to TRBD2 (5 bases). Germline V gives CDR1 ENHRY, CDR2 SYGVKD. The CDR3 has 15 residues. V lost 4 bases and J 2 bases, leaving 14 bases between the germline ends. In nucleotides, the CDR3 is TGTGCCATCAGTGTAGGCCGGACTCAGCAAGAGACCCAGTACTTC. It encodes CAISVGRTQQETQYF.

The V and J genes are TRBV6-5 and TRBJ2-5; D is possibly TRBD1 (6 bases). The V gene lost 9 bases and the J gene lost 5 bases, with 19 bases spanning the gap. Per the germline V gene, CDR1 is MNHEY and CDR2 is SVGAGI. The CDR3 is 14 residues long. Here the CDR3 reads CASSSGTTMETQYF. The CDR3 DNA reads as TGTGCCAGTTCTTCAGGGACAACGATGGAGACCCAGTACTTC.

The rearrangement uses TRBV2 and TRBJ2-3, with TRBD1 matching 8 bases. CDR3 length: 15 residues. V shed 3 bases, J shed 5 bases, and the junction held 7 bases outside the gene matches. Per the germline V gene, CDR1 is SNHLY and CDR2 is FYNNEI. The CDR3 loop reads CASSEQDTGGDTQYF. CDR3 nucleotides: TGTGCCAGCAGTGAGCAGGATACAGGGGGAGATACGCAGTATTTT. Combining the CDR3 with reference TRBV2 and TRBJ2-3 gives the whole variable domain EPEVTQTPSHQVTQMGQEVILRCVPISNHLYFYWYRQILGQKVEFLVSFYNNEISEKSEIFDDQFSVERPDGSNFTLKIRSTKLEDSAMYFCASSEQDTGGDTQYFGPGTRLTVL.

The chain uses TRBV5-1 and TRBJ2-2, with D maybe TRBD2 (5 bases). Trimming left V 1 base short and J 6 bases short, with 16 bases between. In germline, CDR1 is SGHRS, CDR2 YFSETQ. This CDR3 region has 16 residues. CDR3 region: CASSLTSSMGAGELFF. The CDR3 DNA reads as TGCGCCAGCAGCTTGACTAGTTCGATGGGCGCCGGGGAGCTGTTTTTT.

This sequence joins TRBV27 and TRBJ2-7; no clear D gene. V shed 0 bases and J shed 3 bases, with 9 bases lying between them. The CDR3 covers 14 residues. Germline V gene sequence: CDR1 MNHEY, CDR2 SMNVEV (reference sequence). The CDR3 DNA sequence: TGTGCCAGCAGTTTATCCCCACCGGGCTACGAGCAGTACTTC. Protein sequence: CASSLSPPGYEQYF.

This chain links TRBV6-6 with TRBJ2-2; 9 bases match TRBD1. CDR3 length equals 16 residues. V dropped 5 bases and J dropped 4; count of bases not matched to a gene: 8. CDR1 is MNHNY, CDR2 SVGAGI, per germline (reference sequence). For the CDR3, the DNA is TGTGCCAGCAGTCCAGGACAGGGGAAGAGCACCGGGGAGCTGTTTTTT. It codes for CASSPGQGKSTGELFF.

The CDR3 bases are TGTGCCTGGAGTGTAAGACGCGTAGGCGGCACTGAAGCTTTCTTT. The encoded protein is CAWSVRRVGGTEAFF. The chain carries TRBV30 and TRBJ1-1; D unresolved. The germline V and J ends were trimmed by 0 bases and 4 bases, with 15 bases remaining between them. The CDR3 is 15 amino acids. Germline loops: CDR1 GTSNPN, CDR2 SVGIG (reference sequence).

V gene TRBV18 combines with J gene TRBJ1-5; D is perhaps TRBD1 (5 bases). The CDR3 loop spans 14 amino acids. Germline values: CDR1 KGHSH, CDR2 LQKENI. Between the trimmed V and J ends, which lost 3 bases and 4 bases, there was a span of 10 bases. CDR3 amino acids: CASSPGTSNQPQHF. DNA for the CDR3: TGTGCCAGCTCACCCGGGACTTCTAATCAGCCCCAGCATTTT.

The CDR3 bases are TGTGCCAGCAGCTTGCCGACTAGCGGTTACGAGCAGTACTTC. This translates into CASSLPTSGYEQYF. The chain employs TRBV5-4 and TRBJ2-7; 9 bases are a match to TRBD2. The CDR3 covers 14 residues. Germline trimming cut 1 base from V and 4 bases from J; bases unmatched to any gene: 3. The V gene's germline CDR1 is SGHNT and CDR2 YYREEE (reference sequence).

This clone has a single count. V and J are TRBV29-1 and TRBJ1-2; 9 nucleotides align to TRBD1. CDR3 size: 14 residues. Germline trimming cut 4 bases from V and 5 bases from J; bases unmatched to any gene: 8. Germline assignment: CDR1 SQVTM and CDR2 ANQGSEA. The CDR3: CSVGMDRGRYGYTF. The CDR3 DNA reads TGCAGCGTTGGGATGGACAGGGGACGGTATGGCTACACCTTC.

The genes are TRBV7-2 and TRBJ1-2; 9 bases line up with TRBD1. Germline CDR1 reads SGHTA; CDR2 reads FQGNSA. This CDR3 is 18 amino acids long. Trimming cost V 3 bases and J 1 base; bases outside gene matches: 12. CDR3 DNA sequence: TGTGCCAGCAGCTTTCGCCGGGGACAGGGAAAGAATAACTATGGCTACACCTTC. It yields the protein CASSFRRGQGKNNYGYTF.